Following are 8 T cell receptor beta chains from one sample sequenced in a study of shared clonotypes between healthy human individuals. Clones were sequenced by immunoSEQ multiplex PCR, and TCRdb holds only the in-frame ones, with some missing. The sample carries 2,500,000 or so clones, roughly nine tenths recorded once. Sequences were obtained from naive CD4+ T cells sorted from blood. Subset noted: CD45RA+ positively selected. All receptors come from a man aged 18 to 35 in good health.

The CDR3 DNA reads as TGTGCCAGCAGCTTATCGTCGGTCCGGGGAACCGGGGAGCTGTTTTTT. Translation gives CASSLSSVRGTGELFF. This chain uses TRBV7-9 with TRBJ2-2; a possible D gene is TRBD2 (5 bases). The CDR3 is 16 amino acids. V shed 2 bases and J shed 5 bases, with 15 bases lying between them. The germline V gene has CDR1 SEHNR and CDR2 FQNEAQ (reference sequence).

The table lists this clone with a count of one. This chain connects TRBV7-9 to TRBJ2-2; no clear D gene. Trimming took off 4 bases at V and 0 bases at J, with 15 bases between the two ends. The germline V gene has CDR1 SEHNR and CDR2 FQNEAQ (reference sequence). The CDR3 is made up of 17 amino acids. The CDR3 sequence is CASSSRFHGSNTGELFF. DNA for the CDR3: TGTGCCAGCAGCTCACGGTTTCACGGGTCGAACACCGGGGAGCTGTTTTTT.

This clone was picked up one time. The rearrangement links TRBV7-6 to TRBJ1-1; D is unclear. V was trimmed by 3 bases and J by 4 bases, leaving 9 bases between them. The V gene's germline CDR1 is SGHVS and CDR2 FNYEAQ. This CDR3 is 13 amino acids long. The CDR3 spells CASSLRVGTEAFF. Here the CDR3 DNA reads TGTGCCAGCAGCTTGCGAGTCGGCACTGAAGCTTTCTTT.

V is TRBV29-1 and J is TRBJ1-5, with a possible D match to TRBD1 (5 bases). V was cut by 4 bases and J by 6 bases, with 13 bases left in between. Germline lookup yields CDR1 SQVTM and CDR2 ANQGSEA. This CDR3 comprises 13 residues. CDR3 nucleotide sequence: TGCAGCGTTGTCTGGGGGGAAGGTCAGCCCCAGCATTTT. This translates into CSVVWGEGQPQHF.

The V call is TRBV7-2, the J call TRBJ2-3; D perhaps matches TRBD2 (5 bases). This CDR3 has 15 amino acids. CDR1 SGHTA and CDR2 FQGNSA come from the germline V gene. V was pared by 8 bases and J by 1 base, with 16 bases between. CDR3 amino acids: CASGLRVGGTDTQYF. In DNA, the CDR3 is TGTGCCAGCGGACTCCGGGTCGGCGGCACAGATACGCAGTATTTT.

The genes are TRBV28 and TRBJ2-5; perhaps D is TRBD1 or TRBD2 (5 bases each). Germline V gene lookup returns CDR1 MDHEN and CDR2 SYDVKM. V lost 7 bases to trimming and J lost 5 bases, with 35 bases between them. The CDR3 totals 20 residues. The CDR3: CASTPFPGAGAGPSGETQYF. The CDR3 bases are TGTGCCAGCACTCCATTCCCCGGGGCCGGAGCCGGGCCATCAGGGGAGACCCAGTACTTC.

The chain couples TRBV19 to TRBJ1-6; no firm D call. CDR1 and CDR2 from the germline V gene are LNHDA and SQIVND (reference sequence). CDR3 length: 14 residues. The germline V and J ends were trimmed by 3 bases and 5 bases, with 8 bases remaining between them. Here the CDR3 reads CASSIGLNNSPLHF. CDR3 in DNA: TGTGCCAGTAGTATTGGTCTAAATAATTCACCCCTCCACTTT.

V is TRBV6-6 and J is TRBJ1-4; 8 bases line up with TRBD1. After removal of 6 bases from V and 6 bases from J, the junction contained 9 bases not matched to a gene. This CDR3 region has 15 residues. Germline assignment: CDR1 MNHNY and CDR2 SVGAGI (reference sequence). DNA of the CDR3: TGTGCCAGCAGAGTCCTGGACAGGGCCTATGAAAAACTGTTTTTT. The encoded protein is CASRVLDRAYEKLFF.